The 16 T cell receptor beta chains given below trace back to one sample, sequenced in a study of shared clonotypes between healthy human individuals. Profiled with immunoSEQ multiplex PCR; TCRdb holds only in-frame clones, not every one. The data contain 2,100,000 or so clones, approximately 94% of them singletons. The sequenced sample consisted of naive CD4+ T cells sorted from blood. The sample's subset: CD45RA+ positively selected. All receptors derive from a man between 18 and 29 years old in good health.

The V and J genes are TRBV4-1 and TRBJ2-1; 11 bases map to TRBD2. Germline V CDR1 and CDR2: MGHRA, YSYEKL. This CDR3 has 16 amino acids. The trim removed 2 bases at V and 3 bases at J, leaving 3 bases unmatched. As DNA, the CDR3 is TGCGCCAGCAGCCAACCGGGACTAGCGGACTACAATGAGCAGTTCTTC. This translates into CASSQPGLADYNEQFF.

The chain is built from TRBV5-1 and TRBJ2-5; D tentatively reads TRBD1 or TRBD2 (6 bases each). The CDR3 runs 13 residues. The germline V and J ends were trimmed by 3 bases and 7 bases, with 13 bases remaining between them. The germline V gene encodes CDR1 SGHRS and CDR2 YFSETQ. The CDR3: CASSYRETGTQYF. The CDR3 DNA sequence: TGCGCCAGCAGCTACCGGGAGACAGGGACCCAGTACTTC.

The rearrangement links TRBV2 to TRBJ2-7, with a tentative D call TRBD1 (5 bases). Germline CDR1 is SNHLY and CDR2 is FYNNEI. V was trimmed by 0 bases and J by 6 bases, leaving 9 bases between them. This CDR3 is built from 13 residues. The CDR3 coding sequence is TGTGCCAGCAGTGAAGCGGGGCTCTCCGAGCAGTACTTC. This gives the protein CASSEAGLSEQYF.

V gene TRBV4-1 combines with J gene TRBJ1-3; D call uncertain. The CDR3 runs 16 residues. Germline values: CDR1 MGHRA, CDR2 YSYEKL. V was trimmed by 1 base and J by 4 bases, leaving 14 bases between them. The CDR3 is CASSQGMGTSGNTIYF. In nucleotides, the CDR3 is TGCGCCAGCAGCCAAGGTATGGGTACCTCCGGAAACACCATATATTTT.

The chain joins TRBV28 to TRBJ1-5; D not certain. V was trimmed by 5 bases and J by 5 bases, leaving 13 bases between them. The germline V gene encodes CDR1 MDHEN and CDR2 SYDVKM. The CDR3 totals 14 residues. CDR3 sequence: CASSPSWSYQPQHF. DNA of the CDR3: TGTGCCAGCAGTCCTTCCTGGTCGTATCAGCCCCAGCATTTT.

The chain joins TRBV7-2 to TRBJ2-7; 8 nucleotides align to TRBD2. CDR3 length: 14 residues. The trim removed 5 bases at V and 7 bases at J, leaving 10 bases unmatched. CDR1 and CDR2 from the germline V gene are SGHTA and FQGNSA. The CDR3 loop is CASSPRTSFSEQYF. The CDR3 DNA is TGTGCCAGCAGCCCCAGGACTAGCTTTAGTGAGCAGTACTTC.

The J gene is TRBJ2-7, the V gene TRBV5-1, with 7 bases fitting TRBD1. Germline CDR1 reads SGHRS; CDR2 reads YFSETQ. The length of the CDR3 is 14 residues. J gave up 3 bases and V 4 bases, and 7 bases lay outside the gene matches. This CDR3 reads CASSRGQTIYEQYF. For the CDR3, the DNA is TGCGCCAGCAGCCGGGGACAGACAATCTACGAGCAGTACTTC.

The chain carries TRBV7-8 and TRBJ1-2; TRBD1 agrees at 11 bases. Germline V gene data show CDR1 as SGHVS and CDR2 as FQNEAQ. Unmatched junction bases numbered 18, after V lost 5 bases and J lost 4 bases. The CDR3 is 19 residues long. The DNA for the CDR3 is TGTGCCAGCAGCCTAGGAGAAGGGACAGGGGGTAAATGGGGCTATGGCTACACCTTC. Its protein product is CASSLGEGTGGKWGYGYTF.

V is TRBV28 and J is TRBJ1-5, with TRBD1 identical over 7 bases. The CDR3 is 16 residues long. Trimming removed 5 bases from V and 5 bases from J; junction bases left unmatched: 12. Per germline, CDR1 MDHEN and CDR2 SYDVKM. The DNA for the CDR3 is TGTGCCAGCAGTCTCGGGAGGGGGCGCGTCGATCAGCCCCAGCATTTT. Translating it yields CASSLGRGRVDQPQHF.

The chain is built from TRBV18 and TRBJ1-1; D is ambiguous. Trimming removed 3 bases at V and 1 base at J, with 9 bases between. The CDR3 has 14 residues. The germline V gene encodes CDR1 KGHSH and CDR2 LQKENI. DNA of the CDR3: TGTGCCAGCTCACCCCCACGGGGGAACACTGAAGCTTTCTTT. This encodes CASSPPRGNTEAFF.

This chain uses TRBV6-5 with TRBJ1-1; the D gene is possibly TRBD1 (5 bases). The CDR3 is made up of 14 amino acids. V lost 0 bases, J lost 7 bases, and 12 bases lay in between. The germline V gene has CDR1 MNHEY and CDR2 SVGAGI. This CDR3 reads CASSYSRVGGEAFF. Here the CDR3 DNA reads TGTGCCAGCAGTTACTCGCGTGTCGGGGGTGAAGCTTTCTTT.

The V and J genes are TRBV29-1 and TRBJ1-1; D gene unclear. Germline V CDR1 and CDR2: SQVTM, ANQGSEA. The ends were cut back, 6 bases at V and 5 bases at J, with 10 bases in the middle. This CDR3 contains 11 residues. CDR3 coding DNA: TGCAGCGTCGGAAAGGTTACTGAAGCTTTCTTT. It is translated as CSVGKVTEAFF. The variable domain in full, completed from reference TRBV29-1 and TRBJ1-1, reads SAVISQKPSRDICQRGTSLTIQCQVDSQVTMMFWYRQQPGQSLTLIATANQGSEATYESGFVIDKFPISRPNLTFSTLTVSNMSPEDSSIYLCSVGKVTEAFFGQGTRLTVV.

About this clone: Other DNA sequences in this sample translate to the same CDR3. The CDR3 here is CASGLAGGTDTQYF. DNA of the CDR3: TGCGCCAGTGGACTAGCGGGGGGGACAGATACGCAGTATTTT. The chain carries TRBV5-1 and TRBJ2-3; TRBD2 agrees at 15 bases. The junction had 1 base not matched to a gene; V was cut back by 8 bases and J by 3 bases. The germline V gene has CDR1 SGHRS and CDR2 YFSETQ. This CDR3 is 14 amino acids long.

The V and J genes are TRBV18 and TRBJ2-2; TRBD2 matches 7 bases. V was clipped by 1 base and J by 2 bases; unmatched bases: 4. Per germline, CDR1 KGHSH and CDR2 LQKENI. The CDR3 length is 16 residues. The chain's CDR3 is CASSPLLADNTGELFF. CDR3 coding DNA: TGTGCCAGCTCACCACTTCTAGCGGACAACACCGGGGAGCTGTTTTTT.

The V call is TRBV10-3, the J call TRBJ2-7; no firm D call. The CDR3 spans 14 residues. The ends were cut back, 5 bases at V and 0 bases at J, with 11 bases in the middle. Per germline, CDR1 ENHRY and CDR2 SYGVKD. The CDR3 here is CAISTRPSSYEQYF. CDR3 sequence (DNA): TGTGCCATCAGTACAAGGCCCAGCTCCTACGAGCAGTACTTC.

This clone was seen only once. V and J are TRBV6-4 and TRBJ1-6, with 7 bases aligning to TRBD1. This CDR3 comprises 14 residues. V was pared by 6 bases and J by 7 bases, with 6 bases of the junction left unmatched. Germline CDR1 reads MRHNA; CDR2 reads SNTAGT. The CDR3 region is CASSLGQPNSPLHF. The CDR3 coding sequence is TGTGCCAGCAGCCTGGGACAGCCAAATTCACCCCTCCACTTT.